This T cell receptor beta chain appears in the sequencing data of a study of T cells in Graves' hyperthyroidism and ophthalmopathy. A word on this clonotype: Its antigen is still unknown.

Template material for amplifying TCR beta CDR3 regions consisted of RNA transcripts. The HTBI primer set drove a first-round RT-PCR of the TCR CDR3. In TCRdb, the multiplex PCR reads were re-called with MiXCR into one record per CDR3 protein. The repertoire holds about 760,000 distinct CDR3 sequences, about a third seen once, with roughly 30% in the top ten. Overall study findings and caveats: Blood also contained most expanded thyroid clonotypes above 0.001.

This CDR3 contains 12 residues. Germline assignment: CDR1 SEHNR and CDR2 FQNEAQ (reference sequence). Trimming stripped 8 bases from V and 4 bases from J, with 10 bases between. This clonotype was obtained from a woman in her thirties or forties with Graves' hyperthyroidism. The sample consisted of blood. This chain uses TRBV7-9 with TRBJ2-3; D unresolved. As DNA, the CDR3 is TGTGCCAGCCAGTTGGGGTCAGATACGCAGTATTTT. Protein: CASQLGSDTQYF.